These T cell receptor beta chains were read from a single sample in a study of cytomegalovirus exposure and HLA in healthy donors. Libraries were prepared by immunoSEQ multiplex PCR; TCRdb keeps only in-frame clonotypes and omits some of them. The table includes roughly 100,000 clones, approximately 71% detected once. The sequencing input was PBMCs. The source is a woman under 30 in good health and CMV-seropositive. The CDR3 runs from the conserved cysteine through the conserved F or W. A D gene is named only where the DNA matches it firmly. For some rows the clone size is stated as once, few or many, or as a class when expanded; others skip it.

clone size	CDR3 length	D gene	V gene	J gene	CDR3 DNA	CDR3 protein
-	15	-	TRBV19	TRBJ2-1	TGTGCCAGTAGTATACGGCAGGGTAAGAGAAATGAGCAGTTCTTC	CASSIRQGKRNEQFF
-	13	-	TRBV9	TRBJ2-7	TGTGCCAGCAGCGGACAGATAGCCTACGAGCAGTACTTC	CASSGQIAYEQYF
few	16	TRBD2	TRBV4-2	TRBJ2-3	TGTGCCAGCAGCGCGCGCGTAGCGGGGGGTACAGATACGCAGTATTTT	CASSARVAGGTDTQYF
-	15	-	TRBV7-8	TRBJ1-5	TGTGCCAGCAGCTTACGGAGGGATAGCAATCAGCCCCAGCATTTT	CASSLRRDSNQPQHF
-	14	-	TRBV2	TRBJ1-1	TGTGCCAGCAGGGCAGGGTGGATGAACACTGAAGCTTTCTTT	CASRAGWMNTEAFF
-	15	TRBD1	TRBV6-1	TRBJ1-1	TGTGCCAGCAGTGGAGGGACAGGGGTATACACTGAAGCTTTCTTT	CASSGGTGVYTEAFF
large	13	-	TRBV28	TRBJ2-7	TGTGCCAGCAGTTTAGGTATCGGGTACGAGCAGTACTTC	CASSLGIGYEQYF
-	14	-	TRBV29-1	TRBJ1-1	TGCAGCGCCGACAGCGGGCAGGGAAACACTGAAGCTTTCTTT	CSADSGQGNTEAFF
few	17	TRBD1	TRBV13	TRBJ1-1	TGTGCCAGCAGCACCCGGGACAGGGGGCCCTCGGACACTGAAGCTTTCTTT	CASSTRDRGPSDTEAFF
-	15	-	TRBV7-9	TRBJ1-5	TGTGCCAGCAGCTTAACGGCTGAGGGCAATCAGCCCCAGCATTTT	CASSLTAEGNQPQHF
few	16	TRBD1	TRBV30	TRBJ1-1	TGTGCCTGGAGTCGGACTGGGGGACAGCCGAACACTGAAGCTTTCTTT	CAWSRTGGQPNTEAFF
-	13	TRBD1	TRBV12-5	TRBJ2-1	TGTGCTAGTGCCCTGGGACAGATCAATGAGCAGTTCTTC	CASALGQINEQFF
-	15	-	TRBV2	TRBJ1-2	TGTGCCAGCAGTGAAGAACAGGGAGGGGACTATGGCTACACCTTC	CASSEEQGGDYGYTF
-	13	-	TRBV2	TRBJ1-6	TGTGCCAGCAGGACAGGTTATAATTCACCCCTCCACTTT	CASRTGYNSPLHF
-	14	-	TRBV6-6	TRBJ2-1	TGTGCCAGCAGTTACTCAGGCAGGGGCCCTGAGCAGTTCTTC	CASSYSGRGPEQFF
once	18	TRBD2	TRBV9	TRBJ2-5	TGTGCCAGCAGCCCTAGAGGGGGAGCGGGAGGGGGTACTGAGACCCAGTACTTC	CASSPRGGAGGGTETQYF
-	14	-	TRBV5-6	TRBJ2-4	TGTGCCAGCAGCTTGGGGGTACTAGAAAACATTCAGTACTTC	CASSLGVLENIQYF
-	17	TRBD2	TRBV4-3	TRBJ2-4	TGCGCCAGCAGCCAAGATCTGACTAGCGTAGCCAAAAACATTCAGTACTTC	CASSQDLTSVAKNIQYF
few	16	TRBD1	TRBV11-3	TRBJ2-1	TGTGCCAGCAGCTCCTACAGGGGTGGCTCCTACAATGAGCAGTTCTTC	CASSSYRGGSYNEQFF
many	16	TRBD2	TRBV4-2	TRBJ2-1	TGTGCCAGCAGCCAAGATGGTGCTAGCGGTTCCAATGAGCAGTTCTTC	CASSQDGASGSNEQFF
-	14	TRBD2	TRBV6-6	TRBJ2-7	TGTGCCAGCAGATATAGCGGGGGAGCCTACGAGCAGTACTTC	CASRYSGGAYEQYF
-	16	TRBD1	TRBV9	TRBJ2-5	TGTGCCAGCAGCGTAGAAGGGACAGGGGCGCAAGAGACCCAGTACTTC	CASSVEGTGAQETQYF
few	13	TRBD1	TRBV7-8	TRBJ2-1	TGTGCCAGCAGCCGGGACAGTTACAATGAGCAGTTCTTC	CASSRDSYNEQFF
-	13	-	TRBV28	TRBJ2-7	TGTGCCAGCAGTCTCAGGACAGCCCTCGGGCAGTACTTC	CASSLRTALGQYF
-	15	TRBD2	TRBV19	TRBJ2-5	TGTGCCAGTAGTGAGGCGGGGGGGCCAAGGGAGACCCAGTACTTC	CASSEAGGPRETQYF
-	14	-	TRBV9	TRBJ2-1	TGTGCCAGCAGCGTAGGAGGGATATACAATGAGCAGTTCTTC	CASSVGGIYNEQFF
-	17	TRBD1	TRBV28	TRBJ1-2	TGTGCCAGCAGGCCGGGACAGGGAGGCCCCGGTGGGTATGGCTACACCTTC	CASRPGQGGPGGYGYTF
-	17	TRBD2	TRBV28	TRBJ2-2	TGTGCCAGCAGTTTATGGCGACTAGCGGGAGGGCCCGGGGAGCTGTTTTTT	CASSLWRLAGGPGELFF
few	17	-	TRBV7-9	TRBJ1-1	TGTGCCAGCAGCTTAGGGGGGGTTTGGGGTGTGTACACTGAAGCTTTCTTT	CASSLGGVWGVYTEAFF
-	14	-	TRBV9	TRBJ1-2	TGTGCCAGCAGCGGCGGGGCGGGGTCCTATGGCTACACCTTC	CASSGGAGSYGYTF
-	14	-	TRBV9	TRBJ2-7	TGTGCCAGCAGCGTAGGCGACAGGCCGAGAGAGCAGTACTTC	CASSVGDRPREQYF
-	17	-	TRBV13	TRBJ1-5	TGTGCCAGCAGCCCCCCCCCTAGCGACGTGAAGGGGCAGCCCCAGCATTTT	CASSPPPSDVKGQPQHF
-	18	TRBD2	TRBV29-1	TRBJ2-1	TGCAGCGTTGCGGGGCTAGCGGGAGGCAGGGGCTCCTACAATGAGCAGTTCTTC	CSVAGLAGGRGSYNEQFF
many	15	-	TRBV7-3	TRBJ2-3	TGTGCCAGCAGCCCGCAAGCAGCGGGCGGAGATACGCAGTATTTT	CASSPQAAGGDTQYF
-	12	TRBD1	TRBV7-2	TRBJ1-1	TGTGCCAGCAGCCTGACAGGGGAAGGAGCTTTCTTT	CASSLTGEGAFF
-	15	-	TRBV6-4	TRBJ2-3	TGTGCCAGCTCCTTAGGGGGGGGGCCCACAGATACGCAGTATTTT	CASSLGGGPTDTQYF
-	14	-	TRBV15	TRBJ1-2	TGTGCCACCAGCAGAGACCGGGCTAACTATGGCTACACCTTC	CATSRDRANYGYTF
-	16	TRBD1	TRBV5-1	TRBJ1-4	TGCGCCAGCAGCTTGGGGACAGGGCGGGCTAATGAAAAACTGTTTTTT	CASSLGTGRANEKLFF
-	14	-	TRBV18	TRBJ1-1	TGTGCCAGCTCACCGGCCGTGATGAACACTGAAGCTTTCTTT	CASSPAVMNTEAFF
-	15	TRBD2	TRBV15	TRBJ2-1	TGTGCCACCCGGGTTGACCATAGACTAGCTCCTGAGCAGTTCTTC	CATRVDHRLAPEQFF
-	15	TRBD1	TRBV6-1	TRBJ1-5	TGTGCCAGCAGTGAAGCAGGGGGCGCGCAACAGCCCCAGCATTTT	CASSEAGGAQQPQHF
-	17	TRBD1	TRBV9	TRBJ2-1	TGTGCCAGCAGCGTTGTTCCCGTCGGGACAGGGGGTAATGAGCAGTTCTTC	CASSVVPVGTGGNEQFF
-	15	-	TRBV29-1	TRBJ2-7	TGCAGCGTTTTGAAATTGGCATACAACTCCTACGAGCAGTACTTC	CSVLKLAYNSYEQYF
-	14	TRBD1	TRBV28	TRBJ1-1	TGTGCCAGCAGTTCGACCGAGACAGGGGGCAGAGCTTTCTTT	CASSSTETGGRAFF
-	15	TRBD2	TRBV30	TRBJ2-1	TGTGCCTGGAGCGTTAGCGGGAGGAGAGGCAATGAGCAGTTCTTC	CAWSVSGRRGNEQFF
-	13	-	TRBV29-1	TRBJ1-4	TGCAGCGTCCGATGGCACGGGGATGAAAAACTGTTTTTT	CSVRWHGDEKLFF
few	15	TRBD1	TRBV28	TRBJ2-1	TGTGCCAGCAGTTTTCAGGGACAGACATACAATGAGCAGTTCTTC	CASSFQGQTYNEQFF
-	13	-	TRBV15	TRBJ2-7	TGTGCCACCAGTGGCGGGAAAAACTACGAGCAGTACTTC	CATSGGKNYEQYF
-	16	TRBD1	TRBV2	TRBJ1-5	TGTGCCAGCAGCGGACCCCACGACAGGGGGGATCAGCCCCAGCATTTT	CASSGPHDRGDQPQHF
once	16	TRBD1	TRBV4-3	TRBJ1-2	TGCGCCAGCAGCCAAGATCGCAGGACAGGGAAGGATGGCTACACCTTC	CASSQDRRTGKDGYTF
-	13	TRBD1	TRBV19	TRBJ1-1	TGTGCCAGTAGTATTCCAGGGGGCACTGAAGCTTTCTTT	CASSIPGGTEAFF
-	15	TRBD1	TRBV6-6	TRBJ1-1	TGTGCCAGCAGTTCAATCACAGGGGGGAACACTGAAGCTTTCTTT	CASSSITGGNTEAFF